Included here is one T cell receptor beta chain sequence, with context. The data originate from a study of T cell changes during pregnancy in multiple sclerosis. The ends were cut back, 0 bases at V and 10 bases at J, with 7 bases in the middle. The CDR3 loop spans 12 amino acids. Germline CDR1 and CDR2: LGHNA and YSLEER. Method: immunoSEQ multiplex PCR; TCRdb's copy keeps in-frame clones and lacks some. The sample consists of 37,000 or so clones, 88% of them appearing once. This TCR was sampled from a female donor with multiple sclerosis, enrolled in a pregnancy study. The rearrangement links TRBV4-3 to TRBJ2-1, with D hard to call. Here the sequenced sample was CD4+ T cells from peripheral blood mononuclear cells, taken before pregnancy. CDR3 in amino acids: CASSQDFREQFF. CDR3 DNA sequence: TGCGCCAGCAGCCAAGATTTCAGAGAGCAGTTCTTC.